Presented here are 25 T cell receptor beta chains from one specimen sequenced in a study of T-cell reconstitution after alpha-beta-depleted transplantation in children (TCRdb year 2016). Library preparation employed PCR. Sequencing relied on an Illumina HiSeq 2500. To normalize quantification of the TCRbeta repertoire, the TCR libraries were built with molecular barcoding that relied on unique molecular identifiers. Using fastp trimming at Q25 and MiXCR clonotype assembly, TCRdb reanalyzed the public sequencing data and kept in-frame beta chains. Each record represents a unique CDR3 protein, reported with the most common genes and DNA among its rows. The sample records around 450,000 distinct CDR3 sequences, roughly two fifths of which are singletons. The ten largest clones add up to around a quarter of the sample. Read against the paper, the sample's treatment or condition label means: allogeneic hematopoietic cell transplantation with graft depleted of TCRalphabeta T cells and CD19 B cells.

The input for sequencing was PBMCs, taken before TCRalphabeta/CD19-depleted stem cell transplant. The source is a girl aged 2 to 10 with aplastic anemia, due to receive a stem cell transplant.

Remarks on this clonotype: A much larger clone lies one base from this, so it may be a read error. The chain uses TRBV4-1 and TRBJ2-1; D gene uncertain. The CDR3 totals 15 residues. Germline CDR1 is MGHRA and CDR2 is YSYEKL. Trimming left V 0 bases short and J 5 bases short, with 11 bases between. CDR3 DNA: TGCGCCAGCAGCCAAGAAGGGTGGGCACACAATGAGCAGTTCTTC. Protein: CASSQEGWAHNEQFF.

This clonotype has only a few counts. The CDR3 is CASASRGGRGQPQHF. The CDR3 DNA follows: TGTGCCAGCGCCTCACGGGGGGGCCGGGGTCAGCCCCAGCATTTT. V gene TRBV21-1 combines with J gene TRBJ1-5. TRBV21-1 constitutes a pseudogene. The CDR3 covers 15 residues.

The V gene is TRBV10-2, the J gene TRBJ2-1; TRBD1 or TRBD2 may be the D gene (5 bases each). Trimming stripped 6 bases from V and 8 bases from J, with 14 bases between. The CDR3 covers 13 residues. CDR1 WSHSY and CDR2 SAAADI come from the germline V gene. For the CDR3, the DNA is TGCGCCAGCAGGGGCTCCCGGGGCGATGAGCAGTTCTTC. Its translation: CASRGSRGDEQFF.

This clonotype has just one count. CDR3 residues: CASSLGRDTYNEQFF. The CDR3 DNA reads TGCGCCAGCAGCTTGGGGCGGGACACCTACAATGAGCAGTTCTTC. The chain recombines TRBV5-1 with TRBJ2-1; D could derive from TRBD1 or TRBD2 (6 bases each). Germline CDR1 is SGHRS and CDR2 is YFSETQ. Trimming cost V 0 bases and J 2 bases, with 9 bases left between them. The CDR3 length is 15 residues.

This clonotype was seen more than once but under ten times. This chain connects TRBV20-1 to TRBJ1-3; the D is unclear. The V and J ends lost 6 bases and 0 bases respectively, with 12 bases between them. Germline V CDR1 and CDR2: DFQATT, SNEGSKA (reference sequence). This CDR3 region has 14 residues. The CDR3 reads CSAPVSNSGNTIYF. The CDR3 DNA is TGCAGTGCACCAGTGTCTAACTCTGGAAACACCATATATTTT.

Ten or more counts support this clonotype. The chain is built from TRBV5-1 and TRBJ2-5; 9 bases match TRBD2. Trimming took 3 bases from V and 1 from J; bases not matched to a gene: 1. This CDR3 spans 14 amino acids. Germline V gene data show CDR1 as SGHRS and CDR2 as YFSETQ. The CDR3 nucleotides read TGCGCCAGCAGCTCGACTAGCGGCCAAGAGACCCAGTACTTC. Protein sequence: CASSSTSGQETQYF.

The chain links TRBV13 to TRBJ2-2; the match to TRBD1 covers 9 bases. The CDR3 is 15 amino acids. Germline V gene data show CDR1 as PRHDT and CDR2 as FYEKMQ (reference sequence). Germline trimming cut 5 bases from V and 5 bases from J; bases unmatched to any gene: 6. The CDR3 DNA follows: TGTGCCAGCAGCCCCGGGACAGGGTTAACCGGGGAGCTGTTTTTT. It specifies CASSPGTGLTGELFF.

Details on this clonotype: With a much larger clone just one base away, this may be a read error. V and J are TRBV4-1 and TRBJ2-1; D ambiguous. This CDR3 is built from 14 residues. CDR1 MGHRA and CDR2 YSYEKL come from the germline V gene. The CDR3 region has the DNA TGCACCAGCAGCCAAGAATCTGGGTACAATGAGCAGTTCTTC. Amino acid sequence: CTSSQESGYNEQFF.

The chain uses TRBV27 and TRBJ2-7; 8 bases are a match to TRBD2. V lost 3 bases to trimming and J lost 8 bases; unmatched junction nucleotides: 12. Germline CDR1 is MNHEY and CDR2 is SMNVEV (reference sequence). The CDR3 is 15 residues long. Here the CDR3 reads CASSLKREPPSKQYF. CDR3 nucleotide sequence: TGTGCCAGCAGTTTGAAGCGGGAGCCCCCGAGTAAGCAGTACTTC.

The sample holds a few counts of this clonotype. CDR3 bases: TGTGCCAGCAGTTTCGCGGGCGGGAGGGCGTATGAGCAGTTCTTC. It translates to CASSFAGGRAYEQFF. The chain carries TRBV12-3 or TRBV12-4 and TRBJ2-1; 9 bases are shared with TRBD2. The CDR3 spans 15 residues. The V segment lost 3 bases and the J segment 8 bases; nucleotides outside the gene matches: 8.

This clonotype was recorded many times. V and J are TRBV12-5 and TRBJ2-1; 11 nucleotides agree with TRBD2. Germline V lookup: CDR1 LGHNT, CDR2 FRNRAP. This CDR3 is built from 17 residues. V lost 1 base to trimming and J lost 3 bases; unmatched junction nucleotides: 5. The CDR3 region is CASGLGLAGGGYNEQFF. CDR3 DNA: TGTGCTAGTGGTTTGGGGCTAGCGGGAGGCGGCTACAATGAGCAGTTCTTC.

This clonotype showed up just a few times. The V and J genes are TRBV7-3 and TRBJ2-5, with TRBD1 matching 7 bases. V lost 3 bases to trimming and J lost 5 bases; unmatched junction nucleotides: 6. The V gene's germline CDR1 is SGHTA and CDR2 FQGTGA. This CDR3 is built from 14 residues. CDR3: CASSLTGWDETQYF. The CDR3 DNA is TGTGCCAGCAGCTTGACAGGGTGGGACGAGACCCAGTACTTC. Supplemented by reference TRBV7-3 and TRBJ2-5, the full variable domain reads GAGVSQTPSNKVTEKGKYVELRCDPISGHTALYWYRQSLGQGPEFLIYFQGTGAADDSGLPNDRFFAVRPEGSVSTLKIQRTERGDSAVYLCASSLTGWDETQYFGPGTRLLVL.

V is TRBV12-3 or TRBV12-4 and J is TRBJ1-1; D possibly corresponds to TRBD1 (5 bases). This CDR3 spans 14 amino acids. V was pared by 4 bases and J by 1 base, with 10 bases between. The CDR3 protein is CASSWQGPNTEAFF. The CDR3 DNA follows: TGTGCCAGCAGTTGGCAGGGCCCGAACACTGAAGCTTTCTTT.

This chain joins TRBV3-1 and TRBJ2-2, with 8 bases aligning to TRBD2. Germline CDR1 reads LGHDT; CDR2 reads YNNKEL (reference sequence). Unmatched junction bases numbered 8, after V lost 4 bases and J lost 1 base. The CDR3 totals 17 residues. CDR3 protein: CASSLDRTSQNTGELFF. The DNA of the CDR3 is TGTGCCAGCAGCCTGGATCGGACTAGCCAGAACACCGGGGAGCTGTTTTTT.

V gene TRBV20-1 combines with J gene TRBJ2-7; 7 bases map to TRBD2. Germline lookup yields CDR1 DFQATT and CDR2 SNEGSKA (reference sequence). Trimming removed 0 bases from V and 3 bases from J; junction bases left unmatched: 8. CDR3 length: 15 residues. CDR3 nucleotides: TGCAGTGCTAGAGATCCACGGCTAGCGGTCTACGAGCAGTACTTC. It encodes CSARDPRLAVYEQYF.

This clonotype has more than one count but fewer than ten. This chain's CDR3 is CASRTQDRGRSPLHF. CDR3 DNA sequence: TGTGCCAGCAGGACCCAAGACAGGGGGCGTTCACCCCTCCACTTT. The chain has TRBV6-1 and TRBJ1-6, with 10 bases matching TRBD1. This CDR3 has 15 residues. V shed 6 bases, J shed 9 bases, and the junction held 8 bases outside the gene matches. Germline assignment: CDR1 MNHNS and CDR2 SASEGT.

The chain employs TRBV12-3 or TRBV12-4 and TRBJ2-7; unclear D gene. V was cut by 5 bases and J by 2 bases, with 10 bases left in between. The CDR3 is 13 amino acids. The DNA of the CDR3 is TGTGCCAGCAGTAGGTTCCTAGCCTACGAGCAGTACTTC. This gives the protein CASSRFLAYEQYF.

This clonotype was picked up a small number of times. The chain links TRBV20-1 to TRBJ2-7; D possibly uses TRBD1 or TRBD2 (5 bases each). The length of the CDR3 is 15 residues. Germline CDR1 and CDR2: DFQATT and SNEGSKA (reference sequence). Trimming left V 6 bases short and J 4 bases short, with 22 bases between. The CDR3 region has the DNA TGCAGTGCCTCTTGGGGGAGAGACGACGTATACGAGCAGTACTTC. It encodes CSASWGRDDVYEQYF.

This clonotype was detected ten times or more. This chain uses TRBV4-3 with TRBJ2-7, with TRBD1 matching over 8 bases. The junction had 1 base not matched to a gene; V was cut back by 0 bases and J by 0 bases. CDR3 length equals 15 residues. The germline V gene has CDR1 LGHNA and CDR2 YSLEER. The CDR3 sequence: CASSQEGTGSYEQYF. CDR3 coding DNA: TGCGCCAGCAGCCAAGAGGGGACAGGCTCCTACGAGCAGTACTTC.

CDR3 region: CASSLGSRGEQYF. CDR3 DNA: TGTGCCAGCAGCTTAGGCAGCCGAGGAGAGCAGTACTTC. V and J are TRBV7-6 and TRBJ2-7; no clear D. The germline CDR1 and CDR2 sequences are SGHVS and FNYEAQ. This CDR3 spans 13 amino acids. Trimming pared 1 base from V and 7 bases from J, leaving 11 bases between. Variable domain in full (rest from reference TRBV7-6 and TRBJ2-7): GAGVSQSPRYKVTKRGQDVALRCDPISGHVSLYWYRQALGQGPEFLTYFNYEAQQDKSGLPNDRFSAERPEGSISTLTIQRTEQRDSAMYRCASSLGSRGEQYFGPGTRLTVT.

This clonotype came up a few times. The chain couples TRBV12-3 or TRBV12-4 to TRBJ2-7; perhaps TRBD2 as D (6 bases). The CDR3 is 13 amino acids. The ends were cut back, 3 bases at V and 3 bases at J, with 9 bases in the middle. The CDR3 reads CASSFGGNYEQYF. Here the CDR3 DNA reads TGTGCCAGCAGTTTTGGGGGGAACTACGAGCAGTACTTC.

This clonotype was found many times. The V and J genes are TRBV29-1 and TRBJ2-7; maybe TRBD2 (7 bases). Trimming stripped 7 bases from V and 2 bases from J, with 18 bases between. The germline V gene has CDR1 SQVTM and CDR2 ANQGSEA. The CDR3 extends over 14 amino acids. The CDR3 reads CSAVLGGGPYEQYF. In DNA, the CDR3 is TGCAGCGCCGTCTTGGGGGGGGGCCCCTACGAGCAGTACTTC.

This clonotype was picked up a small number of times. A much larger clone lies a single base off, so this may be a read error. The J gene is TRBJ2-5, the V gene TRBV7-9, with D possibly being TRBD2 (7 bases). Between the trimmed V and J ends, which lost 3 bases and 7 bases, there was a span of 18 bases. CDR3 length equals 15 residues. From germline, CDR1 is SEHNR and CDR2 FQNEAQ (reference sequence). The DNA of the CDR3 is TGTGCCAGCAGCTTCTCGGACGCGGGGGCTGGGACCCAGTACTTC. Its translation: CASSFSDAGAGTQYF. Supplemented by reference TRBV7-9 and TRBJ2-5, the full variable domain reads DTGVSQNPRHKITKRGQNVTFRCDPISEHNRLYWYRQTLGQGPEFLTYFQNEAQLEKSRLLSDRFSAERPKGSFSTLEIQRTEQGDSAMYLCASSFSDAGAGTQYFGPGTRLLVL.

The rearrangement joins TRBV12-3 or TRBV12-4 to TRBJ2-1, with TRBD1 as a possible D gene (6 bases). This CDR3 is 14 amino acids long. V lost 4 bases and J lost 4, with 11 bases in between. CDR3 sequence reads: CASSYRDIYNEQFF. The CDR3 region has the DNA TGTGCCAGCAGTTACAGGGATATTTACAATGAGCAGTTCTTC.

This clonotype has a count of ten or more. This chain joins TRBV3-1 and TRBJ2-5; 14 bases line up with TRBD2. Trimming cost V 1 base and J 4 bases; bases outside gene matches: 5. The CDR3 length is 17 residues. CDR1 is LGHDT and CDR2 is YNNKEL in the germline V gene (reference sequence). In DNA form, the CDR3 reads TGTGCCAGCAGCCAAGGACTAGCGGGAGGGCCGTCAGAGACCCAGTACTTC. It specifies CASSQGLAGGPSETQYF.